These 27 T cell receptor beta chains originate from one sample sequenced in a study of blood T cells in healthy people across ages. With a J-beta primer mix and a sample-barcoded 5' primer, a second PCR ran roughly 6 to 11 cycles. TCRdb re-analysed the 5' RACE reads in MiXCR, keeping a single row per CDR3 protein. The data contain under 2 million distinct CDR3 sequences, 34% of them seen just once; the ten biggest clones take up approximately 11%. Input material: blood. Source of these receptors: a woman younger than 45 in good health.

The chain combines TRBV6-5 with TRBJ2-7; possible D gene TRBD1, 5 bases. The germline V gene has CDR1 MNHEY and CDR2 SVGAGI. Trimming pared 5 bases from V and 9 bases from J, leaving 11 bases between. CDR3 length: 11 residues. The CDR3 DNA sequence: TGTGCCAGCAGTCCAGGGTATGGGCAGTACTTC. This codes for CASSPGYGQYF.

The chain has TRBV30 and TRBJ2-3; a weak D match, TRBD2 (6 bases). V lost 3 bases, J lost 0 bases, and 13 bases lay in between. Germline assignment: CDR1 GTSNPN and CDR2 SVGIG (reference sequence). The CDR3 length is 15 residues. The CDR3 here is CAWREGWVSTDTQYF. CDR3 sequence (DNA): TGTGCCTGGAGGGAGGGGTGGGTTAGCACAGATACGCAGTATTTT. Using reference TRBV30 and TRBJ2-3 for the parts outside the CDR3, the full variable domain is SQTIHQWPATLVQPVGSPLSLECTVEGTSNPNLYWYRQAAGRGLQLLFYSVGIGQISSEVPQNLSASRPQDRQFILSSKKLLLSDSGFYLCAWREGWVSTDTQYFGPGTRLTVL.

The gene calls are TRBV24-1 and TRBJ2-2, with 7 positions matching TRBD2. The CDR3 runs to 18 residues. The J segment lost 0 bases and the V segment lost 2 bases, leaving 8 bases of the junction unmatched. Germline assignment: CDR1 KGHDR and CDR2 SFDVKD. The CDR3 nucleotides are TGTGCCACCAGTGATTCAAGCGGGGAGGCGACGAACACCGGGGAGCTGTTTTTT. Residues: CATSDSSGEATNTGELFF.

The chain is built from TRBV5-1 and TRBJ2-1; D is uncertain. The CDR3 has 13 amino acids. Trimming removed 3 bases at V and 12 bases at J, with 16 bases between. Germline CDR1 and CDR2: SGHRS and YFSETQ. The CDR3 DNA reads TGCGCCAGCAGCTCGGCCCAGGAGCCGGGGCAGTTCTTC. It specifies CASSSAQEPGQFF.

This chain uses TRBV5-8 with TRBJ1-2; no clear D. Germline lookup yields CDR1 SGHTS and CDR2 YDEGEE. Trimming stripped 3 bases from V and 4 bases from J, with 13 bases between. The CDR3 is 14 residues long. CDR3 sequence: CASSYVPAGYGYTF. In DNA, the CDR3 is TGTGCCAGCAGCTATGTTCCAGCCGGCTATGGCTACACCTTC.

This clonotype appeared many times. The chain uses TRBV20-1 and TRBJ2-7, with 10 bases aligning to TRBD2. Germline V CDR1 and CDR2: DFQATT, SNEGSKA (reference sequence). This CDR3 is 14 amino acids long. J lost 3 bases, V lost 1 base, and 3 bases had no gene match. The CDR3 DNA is TGCAGTGCTAGAGTTCCTAGCGGGAGCTACGAGCAGTACTTC. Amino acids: CSARVPSGSYEQYF.

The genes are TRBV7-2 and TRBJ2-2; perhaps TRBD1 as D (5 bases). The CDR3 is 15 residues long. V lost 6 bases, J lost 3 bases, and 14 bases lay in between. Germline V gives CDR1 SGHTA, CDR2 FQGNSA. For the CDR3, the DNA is TGTGCCAGCAGTGTTACGACAGAGCACACCGGGGAGCTGTTTTTT. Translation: CASSVTTEHTGELFF.

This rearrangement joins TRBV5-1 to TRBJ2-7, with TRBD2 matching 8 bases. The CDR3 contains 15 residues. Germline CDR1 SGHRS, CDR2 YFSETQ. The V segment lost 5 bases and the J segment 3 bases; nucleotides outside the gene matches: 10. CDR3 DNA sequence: TGCGCCAGCAGTACAGTGGCGGGGGGCGGCTACGAGCAGTACTTC. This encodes CASSTVAGGGYEQYF.

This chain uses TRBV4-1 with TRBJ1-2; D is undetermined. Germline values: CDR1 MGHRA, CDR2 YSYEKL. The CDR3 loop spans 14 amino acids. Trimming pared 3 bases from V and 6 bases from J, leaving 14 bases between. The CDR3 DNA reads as TGCGCCAGCAGCCATCCGATGGCGGACCATGGCTACACCTTC. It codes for CASSHPMADHGYTF.

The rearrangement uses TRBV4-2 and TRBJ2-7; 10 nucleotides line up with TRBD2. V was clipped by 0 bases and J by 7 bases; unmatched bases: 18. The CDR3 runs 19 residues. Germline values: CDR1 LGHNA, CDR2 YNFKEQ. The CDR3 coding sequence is TGTGCCAGCAGCCAAGATCCTCGAGTAACTAGCGGGGACTACAATGAGCAGTACTTC. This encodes CASSQDPRVTSGDYNEQYF.

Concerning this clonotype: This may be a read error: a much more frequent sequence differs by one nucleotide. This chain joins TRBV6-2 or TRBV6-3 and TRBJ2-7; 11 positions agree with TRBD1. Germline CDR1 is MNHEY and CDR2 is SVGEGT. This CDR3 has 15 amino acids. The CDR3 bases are TGTGCCGGCAGTTCCCGGGACAGGGGGACCTACGAGCAGTACTTC. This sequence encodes CAGSSRDRGTYEQYF.

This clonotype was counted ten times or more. CDR3 sequence (DNA): TGTGCCATCAACAGTAAAGACTACGAGCAGTACTTC. This translates into CAINSKDYEQYF. The gene calls are TRBV10-3 and TRBJ2-7, with unresolved D. The ends were cut back, 7 bases at V and 3 bases at J, with 10 bases in the middle. Germline V gene data show CDR1 as ENHRY and CDR2 as SYGVKD. CDR3 length: 12 amino acids.

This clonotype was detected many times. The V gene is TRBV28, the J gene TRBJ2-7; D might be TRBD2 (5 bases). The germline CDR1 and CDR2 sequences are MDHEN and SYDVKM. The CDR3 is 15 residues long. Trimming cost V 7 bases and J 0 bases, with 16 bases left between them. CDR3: CASTHFPGISYEQYF. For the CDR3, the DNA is TGTGCCAGCACCCATTTCCCGGGGATCTCCTACGAGCAGTACTTC.

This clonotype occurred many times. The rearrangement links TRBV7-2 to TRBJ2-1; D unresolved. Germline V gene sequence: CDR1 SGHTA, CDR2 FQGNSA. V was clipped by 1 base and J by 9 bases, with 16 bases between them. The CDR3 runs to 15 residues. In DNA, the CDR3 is TGTGCCAGCAGCTTAGTTGGGCCCTACCCCGCTGAGCAGTTCTTC. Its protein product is CASSLVGPYPAEQFF.

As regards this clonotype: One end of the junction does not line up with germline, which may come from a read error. The CDR3 nucleotides are TGCAGCGTTGAAGATCAGGGAATCTATGGCTACAACTTC. It codes for CSVEDQGIYGYNF. This rearrangement joins TRBV29-1 to TRBJ1-2; D possibly corresponds to TRBD1 (5 bases). The CDR3 extends over 13 amino acids. From germline, CDR1 is SQVTM and CDR2 ANQGSEA.

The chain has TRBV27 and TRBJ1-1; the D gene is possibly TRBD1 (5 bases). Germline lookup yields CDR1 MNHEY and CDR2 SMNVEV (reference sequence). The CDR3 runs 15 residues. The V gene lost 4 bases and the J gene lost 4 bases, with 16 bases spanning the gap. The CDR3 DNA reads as TGTGCCAGCAGTTCCCCCCTCAGGGCCGCCACTGAAGCTTTCTTT. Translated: CASSSPLRAATEAFF.

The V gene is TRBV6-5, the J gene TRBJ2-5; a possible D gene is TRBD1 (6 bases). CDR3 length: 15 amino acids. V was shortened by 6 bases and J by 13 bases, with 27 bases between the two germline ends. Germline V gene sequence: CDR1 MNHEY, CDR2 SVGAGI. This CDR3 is CASSPQQGAEWVRYF. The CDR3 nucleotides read TGTGCCAGCAGCCCCCAACAGGGAGCGGAGTGGGTGAGGTACTTC.

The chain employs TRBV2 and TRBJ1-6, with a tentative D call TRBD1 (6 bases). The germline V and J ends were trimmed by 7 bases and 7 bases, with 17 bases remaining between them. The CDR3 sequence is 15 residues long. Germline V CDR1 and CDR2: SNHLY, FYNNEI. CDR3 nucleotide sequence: TGTGCCAGCATAAACAGGGCTCGAAGAAATTCACCCCTCCACTTT. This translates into CASINRARRNSPLHF.

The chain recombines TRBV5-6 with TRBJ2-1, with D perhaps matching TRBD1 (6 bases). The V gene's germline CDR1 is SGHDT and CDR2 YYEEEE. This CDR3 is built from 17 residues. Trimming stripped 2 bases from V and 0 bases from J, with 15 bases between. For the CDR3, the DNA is TGTGCCAGCAGCTTAAGGTGGGGACAAAGCTCCTACAATGAGCAGTTCTTC. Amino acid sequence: CASSLRWGQSSYNEQFF.

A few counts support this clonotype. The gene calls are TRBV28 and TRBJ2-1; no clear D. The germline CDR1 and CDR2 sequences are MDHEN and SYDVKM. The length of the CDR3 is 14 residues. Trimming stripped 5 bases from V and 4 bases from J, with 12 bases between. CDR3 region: CASSLLDGYNEQFF. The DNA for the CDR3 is TGTGCCAGCAGTCTATTGGACGGTTACAATGAGCAGTTCTTC.

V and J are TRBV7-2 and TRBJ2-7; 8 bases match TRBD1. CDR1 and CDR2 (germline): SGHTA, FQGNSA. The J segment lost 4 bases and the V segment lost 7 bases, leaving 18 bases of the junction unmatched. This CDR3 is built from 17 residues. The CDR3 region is CASTRPPRGQAGYEQYF. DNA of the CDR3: TGTGCCAGCACCAGACCACCTCGGGGACAGGCTGGATACGAGCAGTACTTC.

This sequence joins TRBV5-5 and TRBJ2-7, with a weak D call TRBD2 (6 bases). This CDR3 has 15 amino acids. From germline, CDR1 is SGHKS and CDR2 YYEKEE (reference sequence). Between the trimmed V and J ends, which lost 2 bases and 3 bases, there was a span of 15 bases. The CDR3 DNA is TGTGCCAGCAGCTTACAGGTTGGAGGGATCTACGAGCAGTACTTC. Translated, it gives CASSLQVGGIYEQYF.

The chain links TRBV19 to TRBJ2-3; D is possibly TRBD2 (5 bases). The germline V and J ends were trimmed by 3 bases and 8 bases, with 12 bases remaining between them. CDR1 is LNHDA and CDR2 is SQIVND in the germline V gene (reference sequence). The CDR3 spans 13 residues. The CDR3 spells CASSIRRGSTQYF. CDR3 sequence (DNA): TGTGCCAGTAGTATTCGTCGGGGAAGTACGCAGTATTTT.

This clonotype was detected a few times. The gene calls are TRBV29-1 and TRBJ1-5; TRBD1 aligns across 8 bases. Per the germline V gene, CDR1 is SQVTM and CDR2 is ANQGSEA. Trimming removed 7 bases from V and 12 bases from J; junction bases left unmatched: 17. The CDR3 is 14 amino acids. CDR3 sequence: CSAGQGPAIKGQHF. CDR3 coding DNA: TGCAGCGCCGGACAGGGCCCGGCAATCAAGGGCCAGCATTTT.

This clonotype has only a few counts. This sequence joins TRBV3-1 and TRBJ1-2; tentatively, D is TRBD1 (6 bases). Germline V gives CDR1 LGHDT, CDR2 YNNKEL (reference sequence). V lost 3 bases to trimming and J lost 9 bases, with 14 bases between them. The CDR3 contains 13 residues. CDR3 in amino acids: CASSHPKGVSYTF. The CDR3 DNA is TGTGCCAGCAGCCACCCCAAGGGGGTGAGCTACACCTTC.

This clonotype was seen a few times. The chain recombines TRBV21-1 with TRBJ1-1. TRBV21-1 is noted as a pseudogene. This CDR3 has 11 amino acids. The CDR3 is CASRIEPEAFF. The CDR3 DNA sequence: TGTGCCAGCCGTATAGAGCCTGAAGCTTTCTTT.

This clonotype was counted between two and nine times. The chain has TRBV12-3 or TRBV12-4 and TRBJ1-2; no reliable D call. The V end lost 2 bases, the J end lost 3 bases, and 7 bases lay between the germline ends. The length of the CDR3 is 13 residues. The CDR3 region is CASSLWEYYGYTF. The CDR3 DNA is TGTGCCAGCAGTTTATGGGAGTACTATGGCTACACCTTC.